This T cell receptor (beta chain) was sequenced for a study of radiation and T cells in renal cell carcinoma. Findings of the study overall: From baseline, blood top tumor clonotypes peaked at 2 weeks post-radiation.

Notes on this clone: Its specificity is unknown.

Here immunoSEQ multiplex PCR was the method, and the copy in TCRdb shows in-frame clones only, minus some. Of more than 120,000 clones in the sample, 86% were seen once. The time point was: blood 4 weeks post-SBRT, at nephrectomy. Treatment: 15 Gy SBRT to primary tumor, nephrectomy 4 weeks later. The CDR3 is made up of 16 amino acids. Germline V gene lookup returns CDR1 LNHDA and CDR2 SQIVND (reference sequence). V lost 7 bases and J 2 bases, leaving 18 bases between the germline ends. The chain has TRBV19 and TRBJ2-1; TRBD2 is a possible D gene (6 bases). This sample comprised blood, obtained from a patient whose treatment included radiotherapy and nephrectomy. The TCR originated in a woman in her forties or fifties with renal cell carcinoma. CDR3 sequence (DNA): TGTGCCAGTACCCGACTGCGGGATTCGGCCTACAATGAGCAGTTCTTC. It yields the protein CASTRLRDSAYNEQFF.